The rows below give T cell receptor beta chains drawn from one sample of a study of cytomegalovirus exposure and HLA in healthy donors. Assay: immunoSEQ multiplex PCR; the TCRdb copy retains only in-frame clones and omits some. Its table records approximately 110,000 clones. The sequencing sample was made of PBMCs. These receptors were obtained from a man aged 25 to 40 in good health and CMV-seronegative. Both conserved end residues are part of each CDR3. The D gene is left open where the match is weak.

v_gene: TRBV4-1; j_gene: TRBJ1-1; d_gene: .; CDR3nt: TGCGCCAGCAGCCACCCGGACGGGGGGGACACTGAAGCTTTCTTT; CDR3aa: CASSHPDGGDTEAFF
v_gene: TRBV28; j_gene: TRBJ2-1; d_gene: TRBD2; CDR3nt: TGTGCCAGCAGTTTCGTGAGGGGCGGGAGGGCTTCACGCTCCTACAATGAGCAGTTCTTC; CDR3aa: CASSFVRGGRASRSYNEQFF
v_gene: TRBV28; j_gene: TRBJ2-5; d_gene: TRBD1; CDR3nt: TGTGCCAGCAGTATCGATTCGGACAGGGGGCTAGGTGAGACCCAGTACTTC; CDR3aa: CASSIDSDRGLGETQYF
v_gene: TRBV7-2; j_gene: TRBJ2-3; d_gene: .; CDR3nt: TGTGCCAGCGCGCAGAGGAGCACAGATACGCAGTATTTT; CDR3aa: CASAQRSTDTQYF
v_gene: TRBV5-1; j_gene: TRBJ2-3; d_gene: TRBD2; CDR3nt: TGCGCCAGCAGCTTGAGGGGCGGGAGGAGGTCTGCAGATACGCAGTATTTT; CDR3aa: CASSLRGGRRSADTQYF
v_gene: TRBV7-2; j_gene: TRBJ2-3; d_gene: TRBD2; CDR3nt: TGTGCCAGCAGCTCCGGGACTAGCATCGCAGATACGCAGTATTTT; CDR3aa: CASSSGTSIADTQYF
v_gene: TRBV4-1; j_gene: TRBJ1-1; d_gene: .; CDR3nt: TGCGCCAGCAGCCACCCGGACGGGGGGGACACCGAAGCTTTCTTT; CDR3aa: CASSHPDGGDTEAFF
v_gene: TRBV27; j_gene: TRBJ2-3; d_gene: .; CDR3nt: TGTGCCAGCAGTTCACTAGTTTCAGATACGCAGTATTTT; CDR3aa: CASSSLVSDTQYF
v_gene: TRBV4-2; j_gene: TRBJ2-3; d_gene: .; CDR3nt: TGTGCCAGCAGCCAAGAATTGGCGAGCGGGAGCACAGATACGCAGTATTTT; CDR3aa: CASSQELASGSTDTQYF
v_gene: TRBV7-2; j_gene: TRBJ1-3; d_gene: .; CDR3nt: TGTGCCAGCAGCCAAAATAGGGAGGGGGCTGGAAACACCATATATTTT; CDR3aa: CASSQNREGAGNTIYF
v_gene: TRBV10-3; j_gene: TRBJ2-7; d_gene: TRBD1; CDR3nt: TGTGCCATGGGACAGGGGGCGAGCGAGCAGTACTTC; CDR3aa: CAMGQGASEQYF
v_gene: TRBV10-1; j_gene: TRBJ1-1; d_gene: .; CDR3nt: TGCGCCAGCAGTGAGTCGCGGGATGGGGGAGAGGGCACTGAAGCTTTCTTT; CDR3aa: CASSESRDGGEGTEAFF
v_gene: TRBV5-4; j_gene: TRBJ1-3; d_gene: .; CDR3nt: TGTGCCAGCAGCTTGGGGTGGGGAGGGACCTCTGGAAACACCATATATTTT; CDR3aa: CASSLGWGGTSGNTIYF
v_gene: TRBV7-9; j_gene: TRBJ2-7; d_gene: TRBD1; CDR3nt: TGTGCCAGCAGCAAGGACAGGGCCTACGAGCAGTACTTC; CDR3aa: CASSKDRAYEQYF
v_gene: TRBV7-2; j_gene: TRBJ1-2; d_gene: TRBD1; CDR3nt: TGTGCCAGCAGCACACCCCGGACAGGGGCCGGCTACACCTTC; CDR3aa: CASSTPRTGAGYTF
v_gene: TRBV5-1; j_gene: TRBJ1-1; d_gene: TRBD1; CDR3nt: TGCGCCAGCAGTCGGGACCCGGACAGGGGAGACACTGAAGCTTTCTTT; CDR3aa: CASSRDPDRGDTEAFF
v_gene: TRBV27; j_gene: TRBJ2-5; d_gene: .; CDR3nt: TGTGCCAGCAGTTTACTTAGTACCGGTCGGGAAGAGACCCAGTACTTC; CDR3aa: CASSLLSTGREETQYF
v_gene: TRBV2; j_gene: TRBJ2-2; d_gene: TRBD2; CDR3nt: TGTGCCAGCACCTGGGGGGGGAACACCGGGGAGCTGTTTTTT; CDR3aa: CASTWGGNTGELFF
v_gene: TRBV6-6; j_gene: TRBJ1-1; d_gene: .; CDR3nt: TGTGCCAGCAGTCCTACATCTAGAGACGTAGAAGCTTTCTTT; CDR3aa: CASSPTSRDVEAFF
v_gene: TRBV7-9; j_gene: TRBJ1-2; d_gene: .; CDR3nt: TGTGCCAGCAGCTTTATATACAAGACCTTC; CDR3aa: CASSFIYKTF
v_gene: TRBV6-1; j_gene: TRBJ1-2; d_gene: TRBD1; CDR3nt: TGTGCCAGTTCCGACAGGGCCTATGGCTACACCTTC; CDR3aa: CASSDRAYGYTF
v_gene: TRBV29-1; j_gene: TRBJ2-3; d_gene: .; CDR3nt: .; CDR3aa: CSVVVAGGTFF
v_gene: TRBV15; j_gene: TRBJ2-7; d_gene: .; CDR3nt: TGTGCCACCAGCAGAGACAGGGCGTCCTACGAGCAGTACTTC; CDR3aa: CATSRDRASYEQYF
v_gene: TRBV18; j_gene: TRBJ2-7; d_gene: .; CDR3nt: TGTGCCAGCTCACCAGTGGGCCAAACAGGGTCCTCCTACGAGCAGTACTTC; CDR3aa: CASSPVGQTGSSYEQYF
v_gene: TRBV27; j_gene: TRBJ1-1; d_gene: TRBD1; CDR3nt: TGTGCCAGCAGTTACAGGGGGCTTGGGAACACTGAAGCTTTCTTT; CDR3aa: CASSYRGLGNTEAFF
v_gene: TRBV9; j_gene: TRBJ2-3; d_gene: .; CDR3nt: TGTGCCAGCAGCCCGGGGAGCGCAGATACGCAGTATTTT; CDR3aa: CASSPGSADTQYF
v_gene: TRBV13; j_gene: TRBJ2-3; d_gene: TRBD2; CDR3nt: TGTGCCAGCAGCTTAGACTTCGGCGGGAGTCTGGCAGATACGCAGTATTTT; CDR3aa: CASSLDFGGSLADTQYF
v_gene: TRBV27; j_gene: TRBJ1-5; d_gene: TRBD1; CDR3nt: TGTGCCGGGAGGGCAGGGGGCTGGCATCAGCCCCAGCATTTT; CDR3aa: CAGRAGGWHQPQHF
v_gene: TRBV28; j_gene: TRBJ2-1; d_gene: .; CDR3nt: TGTGCCAGCAGCCAGAGGGTCCCGTCTGAGCAGTTCTTC; CDR3aa: CASSQRVPSEQFF
v_gene: TRBV6-4; j_gene: TRBJ1-1; d_gene: TRBD1; CDR3nt: TGTGCCAGCAGTGAGGGACAGGGAGTCGCTGAAGCTTTCTTT; CDR3aa: CASSEGQGVAEAFF
v_gene: TRBV25-1; j_gene: TRBJ1-6; d_gene: TRBD1; CDR3nt: TGTGCCAGCACCATCGGACAGGGAGATAATTCACCCCTCCACTTT; CDR3aa: CASTIGQGDNSPLHF
v_gene: TRBV7-2; j_gene: TRBJ2-3; d_gene: TRBD2; CDR3nt: TGTGCCAGCAGCTTGGCTAGCGGGAGCACAGATACGCAGTATTTT; CDR3aa: CASSLASGSTDTQYF
v_gene: TRBV28; j_gene: TRBJ2-5; d_gene: .; CDR3nt: TGTGCCAGCAGTTTCTATCCAGGGACCCAGTACTTC; CDR3aa: CASSFYPGTQYF
v_gene: TRBV19; j_gene: TRBJ1-2; d_gene: TRBD1; CDR3nt: TGTGCCAGTAGTATTCTTCACGGACAGGGAAGCGATGGCTACACCTTC; CDR3aa: CASSILHGQGSDGYTF
v_gene: TRBV7-9; j_gene: TRBJ1-2; d_gene: .; CDR3nt: TGTGCCAGCAGTGGAGGCGGCTACACCTTC; CDR3aa: CASSGGGYTF
v_gene: TRBV6-1; j_gene: TRBJ1-5; d_gene: TRBD1; CDR3nt: TGTGCCATTCAAGACAGGGCCACAGGGCCCCAGCATTTT; CDR3aa: CAIQDRATGPQHF
v_gene: TRBV15; j_gene: TRBJ2-7; d_gene: TRBD2; CDR3nt: TGTGCCACCAGCCCCCGGGTGGGGGGGTGGGACGAGCAGTACTTC; CDR3aa: CATSPRVGGWDEQYF
v_gene: TRBV6-1; j_gene: TRBJ2-7; d_gene: .; CDR3nt: TGTGCCAGCAGTGAAGACGGAGCCTACGAGCAGTACTTC; CDR3aa: CASSEDGAYEQYF
v_gene: TRBV2; j_gene: TRBJ2-3; d_gene: TRBD2; CDR3nt: TGTGCCAGCAGTCTAAGGACTAGCGGGAGGGCCAGCACAGATACGCAGTATTTT; CDR3aa: CASSLRTSGRASTDTQYF
v_gene: TRBV5-1; j_gene: TRBJ2-7; d_gene: .; CDR3nt: TGCGCCAGCAGCTTGGCCGACTCTGGAGGCGACGAGCAGTACTTC; CDR3aa: CASSLADSGGDEQYF
v_gene: TRBV28; j_gene: TRBJ1-4; d_gene: .; CDR3nt: TGTGCCAGCAGTTCCCCGGGTGAAAAACTGTTTTTT; CDR3aa: CASSSPGEKLFF
v_gene: TRBV27; j_gene: TRBJ1-2; d_gene: TRBD1; CDR3nt: TGTGCCAGCAGAAGACAGGGGAACTATGGCTACACCTTC; CDR3aa: CASRRQGNYGYTF
v_gene: TRBV30; j_gene: TRBJ2-4; d_gene: .; CDR3nt: TGTGCCTGGAGTGGGGGCCCCGGGGGTAACATTCAGTACTTC; CDR3aa: CAWSGGPGGNIQYF
v_gene: TRBV4-1; j_gene: TRBJ2-7; d_gene: .; CDR3nt: TGCGCCAGCAGCCAAGTGCAGGCGGGTAGATACGAGCAGTACTTC; CDR3aa: CASSQVQAGRYEQYF
v_gene: TRBV6-1; j_gene: TRBJ1-6; d_gene: .; CDR3nt: TGTGCCCTAAACGCAGGGTTTAATTCACCCCTCCACTTT; CDR3aa: CALNAGFNSPLHF
v_gene: TRBV5-1; j_gene: TRBJ1-2; d_gene: .; CDR3nt: TGCGCCAGCAGCACATCAGGAAACTATGGCTACACCTTC; CDR3aa: CASSTSGNYGYTF
v_gene: TRBV7-9; j_gene: TRBJ2-1; d_gene: TRBD2; CDR3nt: TGTGCCAGCAGCCGCCTAGCGGGAGGGATAAATGAGCAGTTCTTC; CDR3aa: CASSRLAGGINEQFF
v_gene: TRBV9; j_gene: TRBJ2-2; d_gene: TRBD2; CDR3nt: TGTGCCAGCAGCCGACTAGCGGGAAGGACCGGGGAGCTGTTTTTT; CDR3aa: CASSRLAGRTGELFF
v_gene: TRBV6-6; j_gene: TRBJ1-6; d_gene: .; CDR3nt: TGTGCCAGCATCTCAACGGGGAATTCACCCCTCCACTTT; CDR3aa: CASISTGNSPLHF
v_gene: TRBV11-1; j_gene: TRBJ2-7; d_gene: .; CDR3nt: TGTGCCAGCAGCTCCTTCGGCGAGCAGTACTTC; CDR3aa: CASSSFGEQYF
v_gene: TRBV5-1; j_gene: TRBJ1-1; d_gene: TRBD1; CDR3nt: TGCGCCAGCAGGCCGGGACAGATGAACACTGAAGCTTTCTTT; CDR3aa: CASRPGQMNTEAFF
v_gene: TRBV7-2; j_gene: TRBJ2-3; d_gene: TRBD2; CDR3nt: TGTGCCAGCAGCTTACAGACCGGGAGGGCCAGCGATACACAGTATTTT; CDR3aa: CASSLQTGRASDTQYF
v_gene: TRBV7-2; j_gene: TRBJ2-5; d_gene: .; CDR3nt: TGTGCCAGCAGCTCCAGGGGGGAACTGCGGGAGACCCAGTACTTC; CDR3aa: CASSSRGELRETQYF
v_gene: TRBV5-4; j_gene: TRBJ2-2; d_gene: .; CDR3nt: TGTGCCAGCAGCTTGGGAGCGGCCAGGGGCACCGGGGAGCTGTTTTTT; CDR3aa: CASSLGAARGTGELFF
v_gene: TRBV5-4; j_gene: TRBJ2-7; d_gene: TRBD2; CDR3nt: TGTGCCAGCAGCTTACCCGGACTAGCGGTCTACGAGCAGTACTTC; CDR3aa: CASSLPGLAVYEQYF
v_gene: TRBV4-2; j_gene: TRBJ2-2; d_gene: .; CDR3nt: TGTGCCAGCAGCCCCGAGACAGCTACCGGGGAGCTGTTTTTT; CDR3aa: CASSPETATGELFF
v_gene: TRBV7-2; j_gene: TRBJ2-5; d_gene: .; CDR3nt: TGTGCCAGCAGCTCGGGGGTTGAAGAGACCCAGTACTTC; CDR3aa: CASSSGVEETQYF